A single sample is the source of the 30 T cell receptor beta chains below, sequenced in a study of spatial heterogeneity in lung cancer. Each CDR3 protein gets one entry after TCRdb re-called the 5' RACE reads with MiXCR. In the table there are 7,000 to 9,500 distinct CDR3 sequences, around 5.1% of which are singletons. As for time point: sample taken at primary tumor resection. These TCRs' antigens remain unknown. Study findings and constraints: Counts that tracked tumor mutation counts were those of expanded intratumoral alpha and beta TCRs.

This sample comprised lung tumor tissue, obtained at surgery. The receptors come from a female donor with early-stage non-small cell lung cancer.

This clonotype was counted ten times or more. The chain uses TRBV7-2 and TRBJ2-2; the D is unclear. Trimming pared 3 bases from V and 3 bases from J, leaving 11 bases between. Germline-derived CDR1 and CDR2 are SGHTA and FQGNSA. This CDR3 spans 15 amino acids. The CDR3 DNA is TGTGCCAGCAGCTTGGCCGAATCAGACACCGGGGAGCTGTTTTTT. Translation: CASSLAESDTGELFF.

This clonotype was counted many times. DNA of the CDR3: TGTGCTAGTGTCCCGGGAACGAACACCGGGGAGCTGTTTTTT. It codes for CASVPGTNTGELFF. This sequence joins TRBV12-5 and TRBJ2-2; a weak D match, TRBD2 (5 bases). V was trimmed by 7 bases and J by 0 bases, leaving 9 bases between them. The CDR3 consists of 14 residues. The germline V gene has CDR1 LGHNT and CDR2 FRNRAP. The full variable domain, in which reference TRBV12-5 and TRBJ2-2 provide the parts outside the CDR3, is DARVTQTPRHKVTEMGQEVTMRCQPILGHNTVFWYRQTMMQGLELLAYFRNRAPLDDSGMPKDRFSAEMPDATLATLKIQPSEPRDSAVYFCASVPGTNTGELFFGEGSRLTVL.

This clonotype was seen many times. The V call is TRBV11-2, the J call TRBJ2-1; D ambiguous. The CDR3 contains 11 residues. Germline V CDR1 and CDR2: SGHAT, FQNNGV. Trimming stripped 3 bases from V and 7 bases from J, with 4 bases between. CDR3 in amino acids: CASSLMNEQFF. CDR3 sequence (DNA): TGTGCCAGCAGCTTGATGAATGAGCAGTTCTTC. The full variable domain, its missing parts supplied by reference TRBV11-2 and TRBJ2-1, is EAGVAQSPRYKIIEKRQSVAFWCNPISGHATLYWYQQILGQGPKLLIQFQNNGVVDDSQLPKDRFSAERLKGVDSTLKIQPAKLEDSAVYLCASSLMNEQFFGPGTRLTVL.

This clonotype was detected ten times or more. The chain couples TRBV20-1 to TRBJ2-1; D might be TRBD1 or TRBD2, each matching 5 bases. The CDR3 extends over 16 amino acids. V gave up 2 bases and J gave up 5 bases, with 19 bases separating them. Germline CDR1 DFQATT, CDR2 SNEGSKA (reference sequence). The CDR3, as DNA: TGCAGTGCTAGATTCCCGAACTCGGGGCCCAACAATGAGCAGTTCTTC. This encodes CSARFPNSGPNNEQFF.

Many counts were recorded for this clonotype. The rearrangement uses TRBV4-3 and TRBJ2-5, with 12 positions matching TRBD2. This CDR3 is built from 17 residues. Germline CDR1 and CDR2: LGHNA and YSLEER. Trimming at V came to 2 bases and at J to 1 base, leaving 5 bases not matched to a gene. CDR3 nucleotide sequence: TGCGCCAGCAGCCAACATCTAGCGGGAGGGTCCCAAGAGACCCAGTACTTC. It encodes CASSQHLAGGSQETQYF.

This clonotype is deemed medium-sized. This chain connects TRBV20-1 to TRBJ2-5; D might be TRBD2 (6 bases). The CDR3 contains 14 residues. The germline CDR1 and CDR2 sequences are DFQATT and SNEGSKA (reference sequence). Trimming cost V 3 bases and J 5 bases, with 16 bases left between them. In DNA, the CDR3 is TGCAGTGCTAGTCTCCGGGAGCTGCGTGAGACCCAGTACTTC. Translated, it gives CSASLRELRETQYF.

This clonotype has ten or more counts. The chain has TRBV18 and TRBJ2-5; D gene unclear. This CDR3 is 12 amino acids long. Germline V gene sequence: CDR1 KGHSH, CDR2 LQKENI. The V end lost 2 bases, the J end lost 5 bases, and 6 bases lay between the germline ends. As DNA, the CDR3 is TGTGCCAGCTCACCAGGTAGTGAGACCCAGTACTTC. As protein: CASSPGSETQYF. Together with reference TRBV18 and TRBJ2-5, the CDR3 gives the full variable domain: NAGVMQNPRHLVRRRGQEARLRCSPMKGHSHVYWYRQLPEEGLKFMVYLQKENIIDESGMPKERFSAEFPKEGPSILRIQQVVRGDSAAYFCASSPGSETQYFGPGTRLLVL.

The V and J genes are TRBV10-1 and TRBJ2-1; 11 positions agree with TRBD2. J gave up 7 bases and V 2 bases, and 4 bases lay outside the gene matches. The CDR3 is made up of 15 amino acids. Germline values: CDR1 WNHNN, CDR2 SYGVQD (reference sequence). The CDR3: CASSEATSGENEQFF. The CDR3 DNA sequence: TGCGCCAGCAGTGAGGCGACTAGCGGGGAGAATGAGCAGTTCTTC.

The sample holds many counts of this clonotype. CDR3 in amino acids: CASSLSPRGGEAFF. Here the CDR3 DNA reads TGTGCCAGCAGCTTGTCCCCTCGGGGTGGTGAAGCTTTCTTT. The chain links TRBV5-5 to TRBJ1-1; D not certain. The germline CDR1 and CDR2 sequences are SGHKS and YYEKEE (reference sequence). The CDR3 sequence is 14 residues long. The V end lost 1 base, the J end lost 7 bases, and 14 bases lay between the germline ends.

This clonotype has a count of ten or more. The rearrangement uses TRBV30 and TRBJ1-4; D unclear. Germline CDR1 GTSNPN, CDR2 SVGIG (reference sequence). Between the trimmed V and J ends, which lost 0 bases and 8 bases, there was a span of 22 bases. The CDR3 has 17 amino acids. The CDR3 DNA follows: TGTGCCTGGAGTGTAATTGGTCGAGGGAGTTGGGAAGAAAAACTGTTTTTT. It specifies CAWSVIGRGSWEEKLFF. Full variable domain (rest looked up from reference TRBV30 and TRBJ1-4): SQTIHQWPATLVQPVGSPLSLECTVEGTSNPNLYWYRQAAGRGLQLLFYSVGIGQISSEVPQNLSASRPQDRQFILSSKKLLLSDSGFYLCAWSVIGRGSWEEKLFFGSGTQLSVL.

This clonotype was detected many times. This chain connects TRBV19 to TRBJ2-7; TRBD1 matches 7 bases. This CDR3 region has 15 residues. The trim removed 4 bases at V and 0 bases at J, leaving 6 bases unmatched. CDR1 is LNHDA and CDR2 is SQIVND in the germline V gene (reference sequence). The CDR3 protein is CASSTTGDLSYEQYF. DNA of the CDR3: TGTGCCAGTAGTACCACAGGGGACCTCTCCTACGAGCAGTACTTC.

This clonotype is medium-sized in the sample. The J gene is TRBJ1-1, the V gene TRBV7-9; perhaps TRBD1 as D (5 bases). From germline, CDR1 is SEHNR and CDR2 FQNEAQ (reference sequence). The CDR3 has 13 residues. Trimming stripped 5 bases from V and 1 base from J, with 8 bases between. The CDR3 nucleotides read TGTGCCAGCAGCAGAACAGGGAACACTGAAGCTTTCTTT. It encodes CASSRTGNTEAFF.

Concerning this clonotype itself: A clone one base away is much larger, so this may be a read error. This chain joins TRBV7-9 and TRBJ2-7; D is possibly TRBD1 (6 bases). CDR1 is SEHNR and CDR2 is FQNEAQ in the germline V gene (reference sequence). This CDR3 is 15 amino acids long. V was shortened by 6 bases and J by 0 bases, with 15 bases between the two germline ends. In nucleotides, the CDR3 is TGTGCCAGCAGAGCAGGGGTCGGGAACTCCTACGAGCAGTACTTC. Translated: CASRAGVGNSYEQYF.

By share of the sample, this clonotype is medium-sized. V is TRBV28 and J is TRBJ2-7; perhaps TRBD2 as D (5 bases). Looked up from germline, CDR1 is MDHEN and CDR2 is SYDVKM. Trimming removed 6 bases at V and 7 bases at J, with 10 bases between. This CDR3 spans 11 amino acids. The CDR3 here is CASRGLVEQYF. The CDR3 region has the DNA TGTGCCAGCAGAGGACTTGTAGAGCAGTACTTC.

The gene calls are TRBV6-6 and TRBJ2-2; TRBD2 aligns across 8 bases. Germline V gene sequence: CDR1 MNHNY, CDR2 SVGAGI (reference sequence). This CDR3 has 15 amino acids. Germline trimming cut 6 bases from V and 4 bases from J; bases unmatched to any gene: 7. CDR3 DNA: TGTGCCAGCAGACCGGGACTAGAGGGCACCGGGGAGCTGTTTTTT. This gives the protein CASRPGLEGTGELFF.

This clonotype ranks as large. This chain joins TRBV5-6 and TRBJ2-7, with 13 bases that match TRBD2. CDR1 and CDR2 (germline): SGHDT, YYEEEE. The CDR3 is 16 residues long. Trimming at V came to 1 base and at J to 4 bases, leaving 5 bases not matched to a gene. Written as DNA, the CDR3 is TGTGCCAGCAGCTTGCGGGGACTAGCGGGACAGTACGAGCAGTACTTC. The encoded protein is CASSLRGLAGQYEQYF.

This clonotype has at least ten counts. This chain joins TRBV15 and TRBJ2-3, with TRBD1 matching over 7 bases. Germline V gene data show CDR1 as LNHNV and CDR2 as YYDKDF (reference sequence). V lost 0 bases and J lost 3; bases outside the gene matches: 3. The CDR3 sequence is 15 residues long. As DNA, the CDR3 is TGTGCCACCAGCAGAGATGGGACAGCAACAGATACGCAGTATTTT. Translated, it gives CATSRDGTATDTQYF. The whole variable domain, remainder taken from reference TRBV15 and TRBJ2-3, is DAMVIQNPRYQVTQFGKPVTLSCSQTLNHNVMYWYQQKSSQAPKLLFHYYDKDFNNEADTPDNFQSRRPNTSFCFLDIRSPGLGDTAMYLCATSRDGTATDTQYFGPGTRLTVL.

This clonotype was seen at least ten times. This chain joins TRBV6-2 or TRBV6-3 and TRBJ2-5; 9 bases agree with TRBD2. Germline-derived CDR1 and CDR2 are MNHEY and SVGEGT. The CDR3 is made up of 14 amino acids. V shed 8 bases and J 1 base; nucleotides not matched to a gene: 5. The CDR3 DNA reads as TGTGCCAGCTGTAGCGGGGGAGCCCAAGAGACCCAGTACTTC. This gives the protein CASCSGGAQETQYF.

This clonotype occurred many times. The rearrangement joins TRBV6-1 to TRBJ1-5; 9 nucleotides match TRBD1. With V trimmed by 7 bases and J by 7 bases, 17 bases remained unmatched. Per germline, CDR1 MNHNS and CDR2 SASEGT. This CDR3 has 17 residues. For the CDR3, the DNA is TGTGCCAGCACCCCTTTCGGCCGGGACAGGGTGGCGCAGCCCCAGCATTTT. Amino acid sequence: CASTPFGRDRVAQPQHF.

This clonotype has ten or more counts. This chain joins TRBV10-3 and TRBJ2-1; D is undetermined. V shed 4 bases and J shed 2 bases, with 15 bases lying between them. In germline, CDR1 is ENHRY, CDR2 SYGVKD. The CDR3 loop spans 16 amino acids. CDR3 sequence reads: CAISAGRKEPYNEQFF. In nucleotides, the CDR3 is TGTGCCATCAGTGCCGGACGGAAGGAACCCTACAATGAGCAGTTCTTC.

This clonotype has at least ten counts. The gene calls are TRBV6-2 or TRBV6-3 and TRBJ1-1; maybe TRBD1 (5 bases). CDR1 and CDR2 (germline): MNHEY, SVGEGT. The CDR3 loop spans 17 amino acids. Deletions cut 2 bases from V and 4 bases from J, with 20 bases between. Written as DNA, the CDR3 is TGTGCCAGCAGTTACGGGAGGAGATTGGGGCCAGGCACTGAAGCTTTCTTT. Residues: CASSYGRRLGPGTEAFF.

This clonotype was detected only a few times. CDR3 sequence (DNA): TGTGCCAGCAGCCCGGGACAGGCGAATCAGCCCCAGCATTTT. It translates to CASSPGQANQPQHF. The V call is TRBV7-6, the J call TRBJ1-5; 8 nucleotides line up with TRBD1. The CDR3 is 14 amino acids. Looked up from germline, CDR1 is SGHVS and CDR2 is FNYEAQ. V trimming: 5 bases; J trimming: 4 bases; junction bases outside the gene matches: 4.

This clonotype was counted many times. The chain has TRBV9 and TRBJ2-3, with 10 bases lining up with TRBD2. V shed 0 bases, J shed 2 bases, and the junction held 6 bases outside the gene matches. This CDR3 is 17 amino acids long. CDR1 and CDR2 from the germline V gene are SGDLS and YYNGEE. CDR3: CASSVGALAGATDTQYF. The CDR3 DNA sequence: TGTGCCAGCAGCGTAGGGGCGCTAGCGGGGGCCACAGATACGCAGTATTTT.

This clonotype rates as medium-sized. J is TRBJ1-3 and V is TRBV4-2; D remains unclear. Germline V lookup: CDR1 LGHNA, CDR2 YNFKEQ. The CDR3 extends over 15 amino acids. The V end was cut by 3 bases, the J end by 4 bases, with 13 bases between. The CDR3 DNA reads TGTGCCAGCAGCCAGGAGTCCGGAGGAGGAAACACCATATATTTT. Translation: CASSQESGGGNTIYF.

As concerns this clonotype: This could be a read error, since a much larger clone is one nucleotide away. The CDR3 here is CASRRNSNSPLHF. The CDR3 DNA reads TGTGCCAGCAGGAGGAACAGTAATTCACCCCTCCACTTT. This rearrangement joins TRBV27 to TRBJ1-6; D is ambiguous. V lost 6 bases to trimming and J lost 6 bases, with 9 bases between them. CDR1 and CDR2 (germline): MNHEY, SMNVEV (reference sequence). This CDR3 region has 13 residues.

This clonotype was counted at least ten times. V usage is TRBV6-2 or TRBV6-3 and J usage is TRBJ1-2; tentatively, D is TRBD1 (6 bases). Germline lookup yields CDR1 MNHEY and CDR2 SVGEGT. The ends were cut back, 6 bases at V and 4 bases at J, with 15 bases in the middle. CDR3 length: 14 residues. The CDR3 is CASSRDTVIYGYTF. CDR3 DNA: TGTGCCAGCAGCCGGGACACGGTGATCTATGGCTACACCTTC.

This clonotype was detected ten times or more. The chain combines TRBV29-1 with TRBJ2-4, with unresolved D. V lost 2 bases to trimming and J lost 5 bases, with 7 bases between them. The CDR3 has 12 residues. Germline-derived CDR1 and CDR2 are SQVTM and ANQGSEA. The CDR3 DNA reads as TGCAGCGTTGAACCTGTCCAAAACATTCAGTACTTC. Its protein is CSVEPVQNIQYF.

This clonotype was seen repeatedly, ten times or more. The V call is TRBV7-2, the J call TRBJ2-3; D gene unclear. This CDR3 spans 15 amino acids. The germline CDR1 and CDR2 sequences are SGHTA and FQGNSA. Trimming cost V 0 bases and J 0 bases, with 7 bases left between them. The CDR3 sequence is CASSLASISTDTQYF. CDR3 in DNA: TGTGCCAGCAGCTTAGCCAGCATCAGCACAGATACGCAGTATTTT.

This clonotype was detected many times. The chain recombines TRBV4-1 with TRBJ2-1; D is possibly TRBD2 (5 bases). Trimming removed 4 bases at V and 1 base at J, with 14 bases between. The CDR3 loop spans 16 amino acids. Germline V gene data show CDR1 as MGHRA and CDR2 as YSYEKL. The CDR3 nucleotides read TGCGCCAGCAGCCCCCCCGGGGTGGGGTCCTACAATGAGCAGTTCTTC. Translating gives CASSPPGVGSYNEQFF.

This clonotype occurred many times. The chain uses TRBV7-2 and TRBJ2-6, with D possibly being TRBD2 (5 bases). The CDR3 totals 15 residues. Between the trimmed V and J ends, which lost 5 bases and 0 bases, there was a span of 8 bases. The germline CDR1 and CDR2 sequences are SGHTA and FQGNSA. For the CDR3, the DNA is TGTGCCAGCAGCCCGGGGAGCTCTGGGGCCAACGTCCTGACTTTC. As protein: CASSPGSSGANVLTF.